The 21 T cell receptor beta chains below all came from one sample that was sequenced in a study of blood T cell repertoires in COVID-19. Measured with immunoSEQ multiplex PCR; TCRdb has only the in-frame clones, and not every one. This sample has 300,000 or so clones; 87% occur once, and the top ten carry about 1.6%. Sample: peripheral blood. Receptors were obtained from a woman in her forties who had recovered from COVID-19.

The chain links TRBV6-2 or TRBV6-3 to TRBJ2-7; 8 positions agree with TRBD2. V lost 6 bases and J lost 3; bases outside the gene matches: 16. Germline CDR1 MNHEY, CDR2 SVGEGT. This CDR3 comprises 17 residues. The CDR3 sequence: CASSGRSGGAGRYEQYF. The CDR3 nucleotides read TGTGCCAGCAGCGGTCGCTCGGGGGGGGCAGGCCGCTACGAGCAGTACTTC.

Ten or more counts support this clone. Other DNA sequences within the sample encode an identical CDR3. This chain connects TRBV10-1 to TRBJ2-2, with 11 bases identical to TRBD2. The CDR3 is 14 amino acids. Per the germline V gene, CDR1 is WNHNN and CDR2 is SYGVQD (reference sequence). V was pared by 10 bases and J by 6 bases, with 7 bases of the junction left unmatched. CDR3: CATGPSGGPGELFF. The DNA for the CDR3 is TGCGCCACCGGGCCTAGCGGGGGGCCCGGGGAGCTGTTTTTT.

The chain has TRBV18 and TRBJ1-1, with D possibly matching TRBD1 (6 bases). V shed 1 base and J shed 5 bases, with 11 bases lying between them. The CDR3 totals 14 residues. The germline V gene encodes CDR1 KGHSH and CDR2 LQKENI. The CDR3 bases are TGTGCCAGCTCACCACAATTACAGGGAACTGAAGCTTTCTTT. Translating it yields CASSPQLQGTEAFF.

This clone was observed a few times. V and J are TRBV6-5 and TRBJ1-1; a possible D gene is TRBD1 (6 bases). This CDR3 has 14 amino acids. Germline V gene data show CDR1 as MNHEY and CDR2 as SVGAGI. V was clipped by 6 bases and J by 3 bases, with 14 bases between them. CDR3 sequence reads: CASRVDRFYTEAFF. The DNA for the CDR3 is TGTGCCAGCAGGGTTGACAGGTTTTACACTGAAGCTTTCTTT.

V gene TRBV25-1 combines with J gene TRBJ1-2; a weak D match, TRBD1 (5 bases). The ends were cut back, 6 bases at V and 4 bases at J, with 18 bases in the middle. In germline, CDR1 is MGHDK, CDR2 SYGVNS. This CDR3 is built from 15 residues. CDR3 DNA: TGTGCCAGCAGCCTTAGTGGGGCAGACAGCTATGGCTACACCTTC. Translating it yields CASSLSGADSYGYTF.

The chain links TRBV30 to TRBJ1-1; TRBD1 aligns across 8 bases. The CDR3 has 14 amino acids. Trimming cost V 1 base and J 1 base; bases outside gene matches: 2. Germline CDR1 reads GTSNPN; CDR2 reads SVGIG (reference sequence). CDR3 region: CAWSGTGQNTEAFF. The CDR3 DNA is TGTGCCTGGAGTGGGACAGGGCAGAACACTGAAGCTTTCTTT.

CDR3 nucleotides: TGTGCCAGCAGCGTAGGAGGGACTAGCTTGGAGACCCAGTACTTC. Its protein is CASSVGGTSLETQYF. This rearrangement joins TRBV9 to TRBJ2-5; 9 nucleotides align to TRBD2. Trimming took 0 bases from V and 5 from J; bases not matched to a gene: 5. This CDR3 comprises 15 residues. CDR1 and CDR2 from the germline V gene are SGDLS and YYNGEE.

The chain is built from TRBV9 and TRBJ2-3; D is unresolved. The V end was cut by 3 bases, the J end by 2 bases, with 7 bases between. CDR1 is SGDLS, CDR2 YYNGEE, per germline. The CDR3 has 13 residues. The CDR3 nucleotides are TGTGCCAGCAGCGCGAGGTACACAGATACGCAGTATTTT. This sequence encodes CASSARYTDTQYF.

V is TRBV10-3 and J is TRBJ2-3, with TRBD2 as a possible D gene (7 bases). V lost 11 bases, J lost 0 bases, and 12 bases lay in between. The CDR3 is made up of 13 amino acids. Per the germline V gene, CDR1 is ENHRY and CDR2 is SYGVKD. CDR3 loop: CAFAGASTDTQYF. The CDR3 region has the DNA TGTGCCTTCGCGGGGGCGAGCACAGATACGCAGTATTTT.

The chain uses TRBV7-9 and TRBJ1-2; D may be TRBD1 (5 bases). V dropped 2 bases and J dropped 0 bases, with 10 bases sitting between them. Germline assignment: CDR1 SEHNR and CDR2 FQNEAQ (reference sequence). This CDR3 contains 15 residues. Written as DNA, the CDR3 is TGTGCCAGCAGCTTACGACAGAGTGCTAACTATGGCTACACCTTC. Amino acid sequence: CASSLRQSANYGYTF.

This sequence joins TRBV5-1 and TRBJ2-5; 7 positions match TRBD2. J was trimmed by 5 bases and V by 3 bases; bases with no gene match: 7. The CDR3 contains 14 residues. CDR1 SGHRS and CDR2 YFSETQ come from the germline V gene. CDR3 nucleotides: TGCGCCAGCAGCTCCTGGGGGGGTAGGGAGACCCAGTACTTC. Translating gives CASSSWGGRETQYF.

The table lists this clone with a count of one. The gene calls are TRBV6-6 and TRBJ1-4; maybe TRBD1 (6 bases). The CDR3 consists of 16 residues. Trimming took off 6 bases at V and 5 bases at J, with 19 bases between the two ends. Germline-derived CDR1 and CDR2 are MNHNY and SVGAGI (reference sequence). The CDR3 DNA is TGTGCCAGCAGGCGTTCCTCCGGGACAAGGAATGAAAAACTGTTTTTT. Translated: CASRRSSGTRNEKLFF.

This clone was seen a single time. The chain combines TRBV27 with TRBJ1-4; 8 nucleotides align to TRBD1. Germline V CDR1 and CDR2: MNHEY, SMNVEV (reference sequence). After removal of 3 bases from V and 8 bases from J, the junction contained 8 bases not matched to a gene. The CDR3 runs to 15 residues. For the CDR3, the DNA is TGTGCCAGCAGTTTGACGCCGGGACAGGAAGAAAAACTGTTTTTT. Encoded protein: CASSLTPGQEEKLFF.

This clone was recorded once. The chain joins TRBV4-3 to TRBJ2-3; 9 nucleotides align to TRBD1. From germline, CDR1 is LGHNA and CDR2 YSLEER. V trimming: 4 bases; J trimming: 3 bases; junction bases outside the gene matches: 17. This CDR3 region has 19 residues. The CDR3 nucleotides read TGCGCCAGCAGCCTCGGGACAGGGCCGAGGGGGATTGGGACAGATACGCAGTATTTT. Its protein product is CASSLGTGPRGIGTDTQYF.

This sequence joins TRBV20-1 and TRBJ2-7; D is unresolved. The germline V and J ends were trimmed by 3 bases and 2 bases, with 14 bases remaining between them. This CDR3 comprises 14 residues. CDR1 is DFQATT and CDR2 is SNEGSKA in the germline V gene (reference sequence). Written as DNA, the CDR3 is TGCAGTGCTAGTCCCCGAGCCAACCCCTACGAGCAGTACTTC. This translates into CSASPRANPYEQYF.

The chain combines TRBV6-4 with TRBJ2-5, with 12 positions matching TRBD2. Germline CDR1 reads MRHNA; CDR2 reads SNTAGT. V lost 5 bases and J lost 5; bases outside the gene matches: 6. The CDR3 length is 15 residues. CDR3 bases: TGTGCCAGCAGTCCACTAGCGGGGGGAATGGAGACCCAGTACTTC. Residues: CASSPLAGGMETQYF.

The chain uses TRBV28 and TRBJ1-6, with D perhaps matching TRBD1 (5 bases). The CDR3 is 14 amino acids. Looked up from germline, CDR1 is MDHEN and CDR2 is SYDVKM. Trimming removed 5 bases from V and 10 bases from J, with 15 bases in between. CDR3 in DNA: TGTGCCAGCAGTCTCAGGGAGGTCGGCTCACCCCTCCACTTT. Its translation is CASSLREVGSPLHF.

This clone came up a few times. The chain uses TRBV7-9 and TRBJ1-6; D not certain. V dropped 1 base and J dropped 16 bases, with 8 bases sitting between them. The CDR3 totals 11 residues. Germline-derived CDR1 and CDR2 are SEHNR and FQNEAQ (reference sequence). The CDR3 bases are TGTGCCAGCAGCTTAGATGGAGGACTCCACTTT. This encodes CASSLDGGLHF.

The chain recombines TRBV7-6 with TRBJ1-2; a weak D match, TRBD1 (6 bases). The CDR3 runs to 13 residues. Trimming shortened V by 2 bases and J by 8 bases, and 12 bases separated the two germline ends. CDR1 and CDR2 (germline): SGHVS, FNYEAQ. CDR3 coding DNA: TGTGCCAGCAGCTTAAGAGGGACAAGGGGCTACACCTTC. The encoded protein is CASSLRGTRGYTF.

V is TRBV11-3 and J is TRBJ2-2; 7 bases map to TRBD2. This CDR3 has 13 residues. Trimming cost V 5 bases and J 7 bases; bases outside gene matches: 4. Germline V gene data show CDR1 as SGHNT and CDR2 as YENEEA. CDR3 amino acids: CASSLTSDGELFF. CDR3 nucleotide sequence: TGTGCCAGCAGCCTAACTAGCGACGGGGAGCTGTTTTTT.

This chain connects TRBV19 to TRBJ1-6, with D perhaps TRBD1 (6 bases). The CDR3 spans 12 residues. CDR1 LNHDA and CDR2 SQIVND come from the germline V gene (reference sequence). V lost 8 bases and J lost 10, with 12 bases in between. CDR3 protein: CASSFRGSPLHF. In DNA form, the CDR3 reads TGTGCCAGTTCGTTCAGGGGCTCACCCCTCCACTTT. The full variable domain, completed using reference TRBV19 and TRBJ1-6, is DGGITQSPKYLFRKEGQNVTLSCEQNLNHDAMYWYRQDPGQGLRLIYYSQIVNDFQKGDIAEGYSVSREKKESFPLTVTSAQKNPTAFYLCASSFRGSPLHFGNGTRLTVT.